This T cell receptor beta chain appears in the sequencing data of a study of T-cell reconstitution after alpha-beta-depleted transplantation in children. Preparing the TCRbeta library involved the use of unique molecular identifiers. MiXCR was run by TCRdb on the PCR reads, yielding one entry per CDR3 protein. The data show around 670,000 distinct CDR3 sequences, with about 12% seen just once and roughly 0.84% held by the top ten. General study points: Some patients owed their high day-60 TCRbeta diversity to surviving recipient T cells and thymic progenitors. Several hundred expanded graft clones reportedly supplied alpha-beta T cells about two months after transplant. Once a year had passed after transplant, T-cell counts and diversity came mostly from newly produced T cells.

V was clipped by 0 bases and J by 2 bases; unmatched bases: 8. CDR1 and CDR2 (germline): SGHRS, YFSETQ. The CDR3 covers 16 residues. As concerns this clonotype: Its antigen is currently unknown.

The receptor was derived from a girl aged 2 to 10 with congenital amegakaryocytic thrombocytopenia, due to receive a stem cell transplant. The chain has TRBV5-1 and TRBJ2-7; 7 nucleotides match TRBD1. The sequences come from PBMCs, collected before TCRalphabeta/CD19-depleted stem cell transplant. The CDR3 bases are TGCGCCAGCAGCTTGGTACCGGGACAGCAGGCCTACGAGCAGTACTTC. The encoded protein is CASSLVPGQQAYEQYF.